The 23 T cell receptor beta chains presented below share a single source sample, sequenced in a study of technical replicates of blood from several donors. Assay: immunoSEQ multiplex PCR; the TCRdb copy retains only in-frame clones and omits some. The sample carries tens of thousands of clones, less than 98% recorded once. The sequenced material came from T cells isolated from PBMCs. These receptor sequences come from a human donor in good health.

V gene TRBV18 combines with J gene TRBJ1-1, with 8 bases identical to TRBD1. Germline V gene sequence: CDR1 KGHSH, CDR2 LQKENI. The CDR3 spans 13 residues. Trimming cost V 1 base and J 7 bases; bases outside gene matches: 2. The CDR3 region has the DNA TGTGCCAGCTCACCACAGGGACAGGTTGAAGCTTTCTTT. Residues: CASSPQGQVEAFF.

For the CDR3, the DNA is TGTGCCAGCAGTTTGGGCGGGGGGGCTGGGCAGTTCTTC. This translates into CASSLGGGAGQFF. This chain links TRBV6-5 with TRBJ2-1; TRBD2 matches at 9 bases. This CDR3 comprises 13 residues. Germline values: CDR1 MNHEY, CDR2 SVGAGI. V gave up 4 bases and J gave up 12 bases; unmatched junction bases: 7.

The V and J genes are TRBV4-1 and TRBJ1-5; D is ambiguous. Germline V gene data show CDR1 as MGHRA and CDR2 as YSYEKL. This CDR3 has 15 amino acids. Between the trimmed V and J ends, which lost 1 base and 1 base, there was a span of 8 bases. The CDR3 DNA is TGCGCCAGCAGCCAAGTGCGGGGAAGCAATCAGCCCCAGCATTTT. Its translation: CASSQVRGSNQPQHF.

The genes are TRBV4-1 and TRBJ2-7; 10 bases align to TRBD2. This CDR3 is built from 16 residues. V lost 3 bases and J lost 4; bases outside the gene matches: 9. The germline V gene encodes CDR1 MGHRA and CDR2 YSYEKL. The DNA of the CDR3 is TGCGCCAGCAGCCACTATAGCGGGGGGACTAGTTACGAGCAGTACTTC. Its translation is CASSHYSGGTSYEQYF.

The chain is built from TRBV5-1 and TRBJ2-1; 12 bases are shared with TRBD1. Trimming took 3 bases from V and 9 from J; bases not matched to a gene: 7. This CDR3 is 15 amino acids long. The germline CDR1 and CDR2 sequences are SGHRS and YFSETQ. CDR3 amino acids: CASSSPGQGASEQFF. CDR3 nucleotide sequence: TGCGCCAGCAGCTCCCCGGGACAGGGGGCTAGTGAGCAGTTCTTC. The whole variable domain, filled in from reference TRBV5-1 and TRBJ2-1, reads KAGVTQTPRYLIKTRGQQVTLSCSPISGHRSVSWYQQTPGQGLQFLFEYFSETQRNKGNFPGRFSGRQFSNSRSEMNVSTLELGDSALYLCASSSPGQGASEQFFGPGTRLTVL.

The chain employs TRBV11-2 and TRBJ2-5, with a tentative D call TRBD2 (5 bases). V lost 1 base and J 2 bases, leaving 17 bases between the germline ends. The CDR3 runs 17 residues. The germline CDR1 and CDR2 sequences are SGHAT and FQNNGV. In DNA, the CDR3 is TGTGCCAGCAGCTTAGGGCGAGGACTCCCTACACAAGAGACCCAGTACTTC. As protein: CASSLGRGLPTQETQYF.

The genes are TRBV5-4 and TRBJ2-7; possible D gene TRBD2, 5 bases. The CDR3 covers 15 residues. Trimming removed 3 bases from V and 5 bases from J, with 18 bases in between. Germline assignment: CDR1 SGHNT and CDR2 YYREEE (reference sequence). CDR3 residues: CASSSTAGFPDEQYF. Written as DNA, the CDR3 is TGTGCCAGCAGCTCTACCGCGGGTTTTCCAGACGAGCAGTACTTC.

The chain carries TRBV28 and TRBJ1-2; TRBD1 matches at 10 bases. J was trimmed by 3 bases and V by 2 bases; bases with no gene match: 0. The length of the CDR3 is 14 residues. Germline V gene lookup returns CDR1 MDHEN and CDR2 SYDVKM. CDR3 bases: TGTGCCAGCAGTTTAGGGACAGGGGACTATGGCTACACCTTC. This sequence encodes CASSLGTGDYGYTF.

V usage is TRBV25-1 and J usage is TRBJ1-2; TRBD1 might be the D (6 bases). Trimming cost V 4 bases and J 4 bases, with 13 bases left between them. Germline CDR1 MGHDK, CDR2 SYGVNS. CDR3 length: 14 residues. CDR3 amino acids: CASSGGGRRYGYTF. Written as DNA, the CDR3 is TGTGCCAGCAGTGGGGGGGGCCGGCGCTATGGCTACACCTTC.

The chain recombines TRBV7-6 with TRBJ2-7; TRBD2 agrees at 7 bases. Trimming at V came to 10 bases and at J to 1 base, leaving 4 bases not matched to a gene. Germline loops: CDR1 SGHVS, CDR2 FNYEAQ. The CDR3 consists of 12 residues. The CDR3 spells CATGSGSYEQYF. DNA of the CDR3: TGTGCCACGGGTAGCGGGTCCTACGAGCAGTACTTC. Full variable domain (outside the CDR3, taken from reference TRBV7-6 and TRBJ2-7): GAGVSQSPRYKVTKRGQDVALRCDPISGHVSLYWYRQALGQGPEFLTYFNYEAQQDKSGLPNDRFSAERPEGSISTLTIQRTEQRDSAMYRCATGSGSYEQYFGPGTRLTVT.

The chain is built from TRBV4-1 and TRBJ1-2; 8 nucleotides match TRBD1. The CDR3 runs 17 residues. CDR1 is MGHRA, CDR2 YSYEKL, per germline. V gave up 0 bases and J gave up 8 bases; unmatched junction bases: 14. CDR3 sequence (DNA): TGCGCCAGCAGCCAAGACCGGACAGGGCGTCGCGGTATGGGCTACACCTTC. This gives the protein CASSQDRTGRRGMGYTF.

The chain carries TRBV2 and TRBJ2-3; D not certain. The germline V gene encodes CDR1 SNHLY and CDR2 FYNNEI. The CDR3 consists of 15 residues. Trimming left V 5 bases short and J 2 bases short, with 14 bases between. Here the CDR3 reads CASSRIAETTDTQYF. CDR3 coding DNA: TGTGCCAGCAGTCGAATAGCAGAGACCACAGATACGCAGTATTTT.

This chain connects TRBV5-1 to TRBJ2-3, with D maybe TRBD2 (6 bases). The CDR3 spans 13 residues. The germline V and J ends were trimmed by 1 base and 4 bases, with 7 bases remaining between them. CDR1 and CDR2 (germline): SGHRS, YFSETQ. CDR3 region: CASSLPGADTQYF. For the CDR3, the DNA is TGCGCCAGCAGCTTGCCGGGGGCAGATACGCAGTATTTT.

This chain joins TRBV4-1 and TRBJ2-4; possible D gene TRBD2, 5 bases. Germline CDR1 MGHRA, CDR2 YSYEKL. The CDR3 covers 16 residues. Deletions cut 1 base from V and 0 bases from J, with 10 bases between. The chain's CDR3 is CASSQALGLAKNIQYF. CDR3 DNA: TGCGCCAGCAGCCAAGCCCTCGGACTAGCCAAAAACATTCAGTACTTC.

This chain connects TRBV28 to TRBJ1-2; 8 nucleotides agree with TRBD1. The CDR3 covers 15 residues. Trimming cost V 6 bases and J 3 bases; bases outside gene matches: 9. Germline loops: CDR1 MDHEN, CDR2 SYDVKM. The chain's CDR3 is CASSDGAGGYYGYTF. The CDR3 coding sequence is TGTGCCAGCAGCGATGGGGCAGGGGGCTACTATGGCTACACCTTC.

The chain couples TRBV7-8 to TRBJ1-4, with TRBD1 identical over 7 bases. The CDR3 consists of 15 residues. V shed 3 bases, J shed 5 bases, and the junction held 6 bases outside the gene matches. The germline gives CDR1 SGHVS, CDR2 FQNEAQ. CDR3: CASSFYRDRNEKLFF. The CDR3 DNA follows: TGTGCCAGCAGCTTCTACCGGGACAGAAATGAAAAACTGTTTTTT.

The V call is TRBV2, the J call TRBJ2-2; TRBD1 matches at 8 bases. Trimming removed 6 bases from V and 3 bases from J; junction bases left unmatched: 6. This CDR3 is 15 amino acids long. Germline CDR1 reads SNHLY; CDR2 reads FYNNEI. The CDR3 nucleotides are TGTGCCAGCAGGGTGGACAGGGTCTACACCGGGGAGCTGTTTTTT. It codes for CASRVDRVYTGELFF.

The chain is built from TRBV27 and TRBJ1-1, with D possibly TRBD1 on 6 matching bases. This CDR3 spans 14 amino acids. Trimming removed 3 bases from V and 1 base from J, with 9 bases in between. Looked up from germline, CDR1 is MNHEY and CDR2 is SMNVEV (reference sequence). The CDR3 DNA is TGTGCCAGCAGTTTTGCAGGGGAGAACACTGAAGCTTTCTTT. Protein: CASSFAGENTEAFF.

The chain joins TRBV2 to TRBJ1-4; TRBD1 agrees at 8 bases. This CDR3 region has 14 residues. The V gene's germline CDR1 is SNHLY and CDR2 FYNNEI. The V gene end was trimmed by 7 bases and the J gene end by 8 bases; junction bases not matched to a gene: 9. CDR3 bases: TGTGCCAGCATGGTCGGACAGGGAAACGAAAAACTGTTTTTT. This translates into CASMVGQGNEKLFF.

The gene calls are TRBV30 and TRBJ1-1; D gene ambiguous. V was trimmed by 1 base and J by 11 bases, leaving 17 bases between them. This CDR3 is built from 13 residues. Germline CDR1 is GTSNPN and CDR2 is SVGIG (reference sequence). CDR3 DNA: TGTGCCTGGAGTGGGGCTTTTAGTCACTGGGCTTTCTTT. Protein: CAWSGAFSHWAFF.

The rearrangement links TRBV5-1 to TRBJ1-2, with 9 bases lining up with TRBD1. The germline V gene encodes CDR1 SGHRS and CDR2 YFSETQ. The CDR3 totals 13 residues. Germline trimming cut 5 bases from V and 3 bases from J; bases unmatched to any gene: 2. CDR3 loop: CASSTGGDYGYTF. Here the CDR3 DNA reads TGCGCCAGCAGTACAGGGGGCGACTATGGCTACACCTTC. The full variable domain, in which reference TRBV5-1 and TRBJ1-2 provide the parts outside the CDR3, is KAGVTQTPRYLIKTRGQQVTLSCSPISGHRSVSWYQQTPGQGLQFLFEYFSETQRNKGNFPGRFSGRQFSNSRSEMNVSTLELGDSALYLCASSTGGDYGYTFGSGTRLTVV.

The V call is TRBV25-1, the J call TRBJ1-1; tentatively, D is TRBD1 (6 bases). This CDR3 contains 14 residues. Per the germline V gene, CDR1 is MGHDK and CDR2 is SYGVNS. Between the trimmed V and J ends, which lost 7 bases and 3 bases, there was a span of 15 bases. In DNA form, the CDR3 reads TGTGCCAGCAAACTGGACAGATTTGACACTGAAGCTTTCTTT. Translated, it gives CASKLDRFDTEAFF.

This chain connects TRBV5-1 to TRBJ1-6, with D unclear. Germline values: CDR1 SGHRS, CDR2 YFSETQ. V lost 0 bases and J lost 2, with 9 bases in between. The CDR3 is 16 residues long. CDR3 region: CASSLAGLPYNSPLHF. The CDR3 DNA is TGCGCCAGCAGCTTGGCGGGTTTACCCTATAATTCACCCCTCCACTTT.